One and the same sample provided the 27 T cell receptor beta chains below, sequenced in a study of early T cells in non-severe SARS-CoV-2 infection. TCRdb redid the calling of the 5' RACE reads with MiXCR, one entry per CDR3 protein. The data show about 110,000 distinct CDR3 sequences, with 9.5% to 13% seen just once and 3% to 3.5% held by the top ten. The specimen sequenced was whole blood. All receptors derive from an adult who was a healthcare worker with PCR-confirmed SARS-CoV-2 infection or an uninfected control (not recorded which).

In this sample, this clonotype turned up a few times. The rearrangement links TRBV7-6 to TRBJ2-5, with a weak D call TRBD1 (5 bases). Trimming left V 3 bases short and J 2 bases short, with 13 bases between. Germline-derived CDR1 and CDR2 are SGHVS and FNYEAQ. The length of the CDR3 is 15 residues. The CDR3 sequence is CASSFGHALQETQYF. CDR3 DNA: TGTGCCAGCAGCTTCGGACATGCCCTTCAAGAGACCCAGTACTTC. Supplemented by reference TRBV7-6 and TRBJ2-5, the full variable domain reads GAGVSQSPRYKVTKRGQDVALRCDPISGHVSLYWYRQALGQGPEFLTYFNYEAQQDKSGLPNDRFSAERPEGSISTLTIQRTEQRDSAMYRCASSFGHALQETQYFGPGTRLLVL.

The CDR3 loop reads CASSPLPTGMQPQHF. The CDR3, as DNA: TGTGCCAGCTCACCCCTACCCACAGGAATGCAGCCCCAGCATTTT. V is TRBV18 and J is TRBJ1-5; D is perhaps TRBD1 (5 bases). The CDR3 sequence is 15 residues long. V was clipped by 3 bases and J by 7 bases, with 16 bases between them. Germline V lookup: CDR1 KGHSH, CDR2 LQKENI. The whole variable domain, remainder taken from reference TRBV18 and TRBJ1-5, is NAGVMQNPRHLVRRRGQEARLRCSPMKGHSHVYWYRQLPEEGLKFMVYLQKENIIDESGMPKERFSAEFPKEGPSILRIQQVVRGDSAAYFCASSPLPTGMQPQHFGDGTRLSIL.

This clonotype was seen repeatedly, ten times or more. CDR3 sequence: CASSRLAGVFGGTGELFF. DNA for the CDR3: TGTGCCAGCAGTAGACTAGCGGGAGTCTTCGGAGGAACCGGGGAGCTGTTTTTT. The chain is built from TRBV12-3 or TRBV12-4 and TRBJ2-2; 12 nucleotides line up with TRBD2. This CDR3 contains 18 residues. V lost 5 bases to trimming and J lost 5 bases; unmatched junction nucleotides: 12.

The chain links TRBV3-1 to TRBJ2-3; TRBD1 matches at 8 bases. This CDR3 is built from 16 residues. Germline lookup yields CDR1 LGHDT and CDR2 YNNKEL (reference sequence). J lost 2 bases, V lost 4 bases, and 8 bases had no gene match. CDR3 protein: CASSRWVQGATDTQYF. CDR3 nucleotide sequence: TGTGCCAGCAGCCGCTGGGTCCAGGGGGCCACAGATACGCAGTATTTT.

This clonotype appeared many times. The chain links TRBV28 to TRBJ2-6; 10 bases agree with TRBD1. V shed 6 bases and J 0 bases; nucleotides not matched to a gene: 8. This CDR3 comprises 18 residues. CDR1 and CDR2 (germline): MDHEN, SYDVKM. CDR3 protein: CASSKWTGGLSGANVLTF. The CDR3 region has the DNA TGTGCCAGCAGCAAATGGACAGGGGGACTCTCTGGGGCCAACGTCCTGACTTTC.

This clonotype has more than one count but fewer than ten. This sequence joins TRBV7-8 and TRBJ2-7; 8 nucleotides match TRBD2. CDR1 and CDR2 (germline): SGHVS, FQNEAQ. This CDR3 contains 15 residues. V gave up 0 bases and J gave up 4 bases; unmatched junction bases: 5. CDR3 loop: CASSLAETSAYEQYF. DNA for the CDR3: TGTGCCAGCAGCTTAGCAGAGACTAGCGCGTACGAGCAGTACTTC.

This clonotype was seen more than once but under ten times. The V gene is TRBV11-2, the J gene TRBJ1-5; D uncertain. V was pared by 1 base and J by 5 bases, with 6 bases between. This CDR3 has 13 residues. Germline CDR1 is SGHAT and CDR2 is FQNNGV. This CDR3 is CASSLAVDQPQHF. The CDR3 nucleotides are TGTGCCAGCAGCTTAGCCGTTGATCAGCCCCAGCATTTT.

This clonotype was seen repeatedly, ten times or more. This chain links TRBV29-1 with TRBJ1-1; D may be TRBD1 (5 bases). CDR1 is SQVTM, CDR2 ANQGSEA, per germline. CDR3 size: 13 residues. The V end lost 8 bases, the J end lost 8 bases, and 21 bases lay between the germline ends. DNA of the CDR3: TGCAGCTCCCACAGGTGGGGTAACGTGGAAGCTTTCTTT. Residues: CSSHRWGNVEAFF.

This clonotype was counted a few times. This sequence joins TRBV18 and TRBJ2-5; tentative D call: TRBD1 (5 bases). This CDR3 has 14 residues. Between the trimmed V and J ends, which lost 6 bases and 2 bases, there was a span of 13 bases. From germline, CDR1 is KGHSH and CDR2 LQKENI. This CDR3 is CASSRIDRQETQYF. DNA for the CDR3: TGTGCCAGCTCCCGTATCGACAGACAAGAGACCCAGTACTTC.

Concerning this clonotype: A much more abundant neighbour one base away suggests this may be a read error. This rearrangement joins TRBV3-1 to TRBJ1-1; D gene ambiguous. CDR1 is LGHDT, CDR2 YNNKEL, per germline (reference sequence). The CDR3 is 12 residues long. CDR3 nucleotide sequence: TGTGTCAGCAGCCCACGTGACACTGAAGCTTTCTTT. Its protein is CVSSPRDTEAFF.

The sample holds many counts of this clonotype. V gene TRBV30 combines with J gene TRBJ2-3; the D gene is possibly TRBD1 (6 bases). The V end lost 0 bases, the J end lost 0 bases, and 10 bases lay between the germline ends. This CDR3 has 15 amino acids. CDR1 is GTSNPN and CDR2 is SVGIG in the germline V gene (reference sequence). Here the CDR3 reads CAWSVGQTSTDTQYF. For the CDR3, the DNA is TGTGCCTGGAGTGTTGGACAGACTAGCACAGATACGCAGTATTTT.

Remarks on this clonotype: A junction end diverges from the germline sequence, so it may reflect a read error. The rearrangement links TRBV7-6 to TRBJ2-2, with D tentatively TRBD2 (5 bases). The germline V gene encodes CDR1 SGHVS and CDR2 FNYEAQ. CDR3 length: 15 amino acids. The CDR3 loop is CVSSLGSGGAGELFF. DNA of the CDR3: TGTGTCAGCAGCTTGGGGTCCGGAGGCGCCGGGGAGCTGTTTTTT. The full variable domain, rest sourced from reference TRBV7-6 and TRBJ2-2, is GAGVSQSPRYKVTKRGQDVALRCDPISGHVSLYWYRQALGQGPEFLTYFNYEAQQDKSGLPNDRFSAERPEGSISTLTIQRTEQRDSAMYRCVSSLGSGGAGELFFGEGSRLTVL.

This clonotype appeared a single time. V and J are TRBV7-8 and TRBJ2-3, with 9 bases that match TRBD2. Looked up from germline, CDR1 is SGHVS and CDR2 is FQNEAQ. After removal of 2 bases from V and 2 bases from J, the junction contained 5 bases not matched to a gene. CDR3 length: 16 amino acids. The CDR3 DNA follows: TGTGCCAGCAGCTTAAAAAGCGGGGGGCTCACAGATACGCAGTATTTT. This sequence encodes CASSLKSGGLTDTQYF.

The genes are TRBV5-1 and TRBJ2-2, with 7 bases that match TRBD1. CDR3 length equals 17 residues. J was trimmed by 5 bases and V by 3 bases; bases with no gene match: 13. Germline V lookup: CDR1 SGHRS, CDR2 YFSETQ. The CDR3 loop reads CASSSTADRVRTGELFF. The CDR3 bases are TGCGCCAGCAGCTCCACCGCCGACAGGGTGAGAACCGGGGAGCTGTTTTTT.

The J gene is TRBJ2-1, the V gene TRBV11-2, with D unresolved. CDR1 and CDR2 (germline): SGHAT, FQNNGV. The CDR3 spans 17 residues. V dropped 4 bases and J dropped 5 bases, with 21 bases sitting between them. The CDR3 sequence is CASSYLVPALIDNEQFF. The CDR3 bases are TGTGCCAGCAGCTATTTAGTCCCAGCCTTGATCGACAATGAGCAGTTCTTC. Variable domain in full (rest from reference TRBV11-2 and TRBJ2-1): EAGVAQSPRYKIIEKRQSVAFWCNPISGHATLYWYQQILGQGPKLLIQFQNNGVVDDSQLPKDRFSAERLKGVDSTLKIQPAKLEDSAVYLCASSYLVPALIDNEQFFGPGTRLTVL.

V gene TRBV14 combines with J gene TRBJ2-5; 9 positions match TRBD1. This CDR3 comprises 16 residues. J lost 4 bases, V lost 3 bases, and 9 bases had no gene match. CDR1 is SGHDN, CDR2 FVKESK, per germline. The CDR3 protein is CASSHGWTGESETQYF. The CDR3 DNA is TGTGCCAGCAGCCACGGATGGACAGGGGAGTCAGAGACCCAGTACTTC.

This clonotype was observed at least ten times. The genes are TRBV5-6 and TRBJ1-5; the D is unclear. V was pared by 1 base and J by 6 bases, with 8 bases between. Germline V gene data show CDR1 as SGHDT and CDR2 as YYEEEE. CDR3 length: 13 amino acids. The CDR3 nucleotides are TGTGCCAGCAGCTTGAGAGGGAGTCAGCCCCAGCATTTT. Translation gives CASSLRGSQPQHF.

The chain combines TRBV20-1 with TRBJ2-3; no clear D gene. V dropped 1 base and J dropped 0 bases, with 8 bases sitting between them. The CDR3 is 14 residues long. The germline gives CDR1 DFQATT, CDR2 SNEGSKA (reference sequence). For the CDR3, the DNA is TGCAGTGCTAGAGCCCACTTAAGCACAGATACGCAGTATTTT. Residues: CSARAHLSTDTQYF.

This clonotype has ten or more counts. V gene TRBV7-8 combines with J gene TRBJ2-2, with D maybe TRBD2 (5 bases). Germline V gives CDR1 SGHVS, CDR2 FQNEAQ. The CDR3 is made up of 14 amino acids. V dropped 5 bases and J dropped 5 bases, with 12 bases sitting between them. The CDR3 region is CASSPLGLTGELFF. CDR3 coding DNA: TGTGCCAGCAGCCCCCTCGGACTTACCGGGGAGCTGTTTTTT.

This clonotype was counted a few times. This CDR3 reads CASSIGKTSGRDYNEQFF. The CDR3 coding sequence is TGTGCCAGTAGTATAGGCAAGACTAGCGGAAGAGATTACAATGAGCAGTTCTTC. This sequence joins TRBV19 and TRBJ2-1, with 9 bases matching TRBD2. V lost 1 base to trimming and J lost 4 bases; unmatched junction nucleotides: 11. This CDR3 has 18 residues. Germline lookup yields CDR1 LNHDA and CDR2 SQIVND (reference sequence).

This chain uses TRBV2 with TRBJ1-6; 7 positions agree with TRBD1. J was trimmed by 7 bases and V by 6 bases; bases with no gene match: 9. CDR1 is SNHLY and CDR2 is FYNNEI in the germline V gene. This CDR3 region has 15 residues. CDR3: CASRVRQGGNSPLHF. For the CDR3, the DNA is TGTGCCAGCAGGGTCCGACAGGGTGGAAATTCACCCCTCCACTTT.

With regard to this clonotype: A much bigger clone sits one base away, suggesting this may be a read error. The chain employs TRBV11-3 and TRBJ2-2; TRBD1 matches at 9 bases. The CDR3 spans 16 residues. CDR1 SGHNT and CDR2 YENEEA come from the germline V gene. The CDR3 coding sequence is TGTGCCAGCAAACCCTGGGACAGGGCGAACACCGGGGAGCTGCTTTTT. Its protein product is CASKPWDRANTGELLF. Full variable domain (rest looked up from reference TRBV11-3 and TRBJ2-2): EAGVVQSPRYKIIEKKQPVAFWCNPISGHNTLYWYLQNLGQGPELLIRYENEEAVDDSQLPKDRFSAERLKGVDSTLKIQPAELGDSAVYLCASKPWDRANTGELLFGEGSRLTVL.

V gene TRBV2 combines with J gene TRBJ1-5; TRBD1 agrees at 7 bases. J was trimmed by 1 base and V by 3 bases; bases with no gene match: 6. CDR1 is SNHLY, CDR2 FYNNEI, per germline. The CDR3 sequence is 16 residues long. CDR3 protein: CASSELAGGSNQPQHF. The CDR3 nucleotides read TGTGCCAGCAGTGAGTTGGCAGGGGGGAGCAATCAGCCCCAGCATTTT.

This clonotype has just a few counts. The CDR3 protein is CSGTGLQETQYF. In DNA form, the CDR3 reads TGCAGCGGGACGGGACTACAAGAGACCCAGTACTTC. The chain recombines TRBV29-1 with TRBJ2-5, with 7 positions matching TRBD2. There are 12 residues in the CDR3. Trimming took 7 bases from V and 2 from J; bases not matched to a gene: 4. Germline CDR1 and CDR2: SQVTM and ANQGSEA.

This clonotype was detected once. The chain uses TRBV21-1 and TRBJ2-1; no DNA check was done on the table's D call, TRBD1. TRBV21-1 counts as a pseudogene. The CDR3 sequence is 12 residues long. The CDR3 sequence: CASSKERGEQFF. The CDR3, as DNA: TGTGCCAGCAGCAAAGAAAGGGGTGAGCAGTTCTTC.

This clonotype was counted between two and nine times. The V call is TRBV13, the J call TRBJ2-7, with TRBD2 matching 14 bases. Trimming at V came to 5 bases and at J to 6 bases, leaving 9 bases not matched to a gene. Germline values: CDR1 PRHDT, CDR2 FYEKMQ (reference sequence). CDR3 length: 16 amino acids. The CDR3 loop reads CASSLGTSGSIGEQYF. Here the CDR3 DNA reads TGTGCCAGCAGCCTCGGGACTAGCGGGAGCATAGGCGAGCAGTACTTC.

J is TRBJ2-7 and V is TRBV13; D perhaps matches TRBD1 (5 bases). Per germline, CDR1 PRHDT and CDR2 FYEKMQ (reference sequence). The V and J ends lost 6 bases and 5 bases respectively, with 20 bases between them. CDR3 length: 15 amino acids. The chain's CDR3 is CASSRRAGLGNEQYF. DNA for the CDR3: TGTGCCAGCAGTCGACGGGCAGGGCTAGGAAACGAGCAGTACTTC.